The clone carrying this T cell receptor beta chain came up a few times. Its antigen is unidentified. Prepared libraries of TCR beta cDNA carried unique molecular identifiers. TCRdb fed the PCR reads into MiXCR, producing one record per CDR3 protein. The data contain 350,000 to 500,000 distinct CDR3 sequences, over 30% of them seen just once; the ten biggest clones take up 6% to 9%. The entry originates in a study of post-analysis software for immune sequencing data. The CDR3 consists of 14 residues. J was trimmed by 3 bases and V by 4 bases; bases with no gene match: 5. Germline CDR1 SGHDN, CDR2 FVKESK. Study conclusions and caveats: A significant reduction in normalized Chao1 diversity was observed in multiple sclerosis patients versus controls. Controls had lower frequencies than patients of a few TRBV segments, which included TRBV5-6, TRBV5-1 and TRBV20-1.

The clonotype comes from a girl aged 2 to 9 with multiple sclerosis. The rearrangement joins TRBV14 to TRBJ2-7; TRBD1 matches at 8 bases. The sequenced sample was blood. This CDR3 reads CASSRRDRIYEQYF. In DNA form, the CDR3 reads TGTGCCAGCAGCCGCCGGGACAGGATCTACGAGCAGTACTTC.